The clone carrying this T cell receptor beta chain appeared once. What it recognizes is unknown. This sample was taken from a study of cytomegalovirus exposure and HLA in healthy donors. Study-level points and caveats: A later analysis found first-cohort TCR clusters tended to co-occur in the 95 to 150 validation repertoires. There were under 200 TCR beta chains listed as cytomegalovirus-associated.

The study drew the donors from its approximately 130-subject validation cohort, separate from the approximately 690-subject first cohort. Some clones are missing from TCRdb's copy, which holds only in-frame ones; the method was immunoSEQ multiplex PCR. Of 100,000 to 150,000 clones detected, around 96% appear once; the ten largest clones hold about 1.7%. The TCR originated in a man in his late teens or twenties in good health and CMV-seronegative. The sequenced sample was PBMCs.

The CDR3, as DNA: TGTGCCAGCAGTTTGGGGGGAAGGGGCAATGAGCAGTTCTTC. Translated: CASSLGGRGNEQFF. This chain joins TRBV28 and TRBJ2-1; possibly TRBD2 for D (6 bases). This CDR3 region has 14 residues. V was trimmed by 3 bases and J by 6 bases, leaving 12 bases between them. Germline V gene data show CDR1 as MDHEN and CDR2 as SYDVKM.